What follows is one TCR beta chain and its context. This entry belongs to a study of blood T cell repertoires in COVID-19. Looking at the study overall: The samples span acute and convalescent COVID-19 from the United States, Italy and Spain. PBMCs, B-cell-depleted T cells, or T cells were the source of the cDNA or gDNA that made up the material.

In the original analysis: Amplifying reference gene primers gave estimates of nucleated cell counts. Method: immunoSEQ multiplex PCR; TCRdb's copy keeps in-frame clones and lacks some. The DNA was the basis for D and trimming; V, J and clone size are from that table. The sample has some 15,000 clones, about 90% seen once; the top ten hold about 50%. The CDR3 sequence is 15 residues long. Germline V lookup: CDR1 SGHTA, CDR2 FQGTGA. V shed 5 bases and J 0 bases; nucleotides not matched to a gene: 4. The chain joins TRBV7-3 to TRBJ1-1, with TRBD1 identical over 9 bases. The material sequenced was peripheral blood. The receptor was derived from a human donor in a cohort sampled during active COVID-19. CDR3 DNA: TGTGCCAGCAGCCCGGACAGGGGACTGAACACTGAAGCTTTCTTT. Its translation: CASSPDRGLNTEAFF.